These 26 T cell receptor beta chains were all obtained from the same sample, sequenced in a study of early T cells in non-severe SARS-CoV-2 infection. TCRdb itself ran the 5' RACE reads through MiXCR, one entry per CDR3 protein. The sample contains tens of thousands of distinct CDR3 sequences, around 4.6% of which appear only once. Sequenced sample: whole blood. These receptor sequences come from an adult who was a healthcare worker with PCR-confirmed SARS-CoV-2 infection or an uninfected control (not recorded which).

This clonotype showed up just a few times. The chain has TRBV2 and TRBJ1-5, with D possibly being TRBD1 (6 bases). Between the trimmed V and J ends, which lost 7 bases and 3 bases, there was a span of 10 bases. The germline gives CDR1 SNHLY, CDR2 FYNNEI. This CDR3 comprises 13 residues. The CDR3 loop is CASIQGVNQPQHF. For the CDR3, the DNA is TGTGCCAGCATACAGGGAGTCAATCAGCCCCAGCATTTT.

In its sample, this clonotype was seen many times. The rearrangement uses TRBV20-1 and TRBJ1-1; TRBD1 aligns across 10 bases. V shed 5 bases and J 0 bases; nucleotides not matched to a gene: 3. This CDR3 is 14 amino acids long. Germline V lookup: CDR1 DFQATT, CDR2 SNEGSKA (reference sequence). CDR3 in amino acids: CSARTGGMNTEAFF. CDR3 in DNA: TGCAGTGCTCGGACAGGGGGTATGAACACTGAAGCTTTCTTT.

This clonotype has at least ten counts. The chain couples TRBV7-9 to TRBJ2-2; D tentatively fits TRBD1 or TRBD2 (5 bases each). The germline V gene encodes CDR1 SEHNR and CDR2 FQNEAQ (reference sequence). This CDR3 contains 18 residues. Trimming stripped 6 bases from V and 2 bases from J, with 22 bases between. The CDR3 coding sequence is TGTGCCAGCAGACAAATCCCAGGCGCAGGGAGAAACACCGGGGAGCTGTTTTTT. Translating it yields CASRQIPGAGRNTGELFF.

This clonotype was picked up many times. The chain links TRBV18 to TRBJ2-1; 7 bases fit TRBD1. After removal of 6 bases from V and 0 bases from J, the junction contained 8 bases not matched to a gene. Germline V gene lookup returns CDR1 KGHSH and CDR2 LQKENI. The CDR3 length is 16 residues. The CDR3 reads CASSDRTGDSYNEQFF. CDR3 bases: TGTGCCAGCTCGGACCGGACAGGTGACTCCTACAATGAGCAGTTCTTC.

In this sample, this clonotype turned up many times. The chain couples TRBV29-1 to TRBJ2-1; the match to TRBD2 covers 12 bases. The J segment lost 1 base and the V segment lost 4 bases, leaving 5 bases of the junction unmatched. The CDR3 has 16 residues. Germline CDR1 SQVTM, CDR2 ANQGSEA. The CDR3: CSVVTSGGPSYNEQFF. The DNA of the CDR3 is TGCAGCGTTGTAACTAGCGGGGGGCCTTCCTACAATGAGCAGTTCTTC.

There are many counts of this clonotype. CDR3: CASSLSWSRTDTQYF. The CDR3 nucleotides read TGTGCCAGCAGCTTATCATGGAGCAGGACAGATACGCAGTATTTT. The genes are TRBV5-5 and TRBJ2-3; D not certain. The V gene lost 2 bases and the J gene lost 3 bases, with 13 bases spanning the gap. Germline V CDR1 and CDR2: SGHKS, YYEKEE (reference sequence). The CDR3 spans 15 residues.

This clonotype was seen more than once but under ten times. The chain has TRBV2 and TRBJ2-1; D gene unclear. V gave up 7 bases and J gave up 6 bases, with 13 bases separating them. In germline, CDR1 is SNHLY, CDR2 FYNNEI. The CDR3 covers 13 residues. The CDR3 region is CASTLGPRNEQFF. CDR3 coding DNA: TGTGCCAGCACATTGGGCCCCCGCAATGAGCAGTTCTTC.

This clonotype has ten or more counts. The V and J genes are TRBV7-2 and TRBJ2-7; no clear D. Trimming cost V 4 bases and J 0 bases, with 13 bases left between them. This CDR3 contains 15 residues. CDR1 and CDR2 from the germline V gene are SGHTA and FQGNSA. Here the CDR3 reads CASSSPHRSSYEQYF. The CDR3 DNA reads TGTGCCAGCAGCTCCCCGCACAGATCCTCCTACGAGCAGTACTTC.

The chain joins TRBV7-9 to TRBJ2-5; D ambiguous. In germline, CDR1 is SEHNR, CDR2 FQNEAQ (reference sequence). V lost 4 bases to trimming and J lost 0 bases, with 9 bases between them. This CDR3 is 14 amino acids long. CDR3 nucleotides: TGTGCCAGCAGCTCCCTACGGTACCAAGAGACCCAGTACTTC. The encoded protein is CASSSLRYQETQYF. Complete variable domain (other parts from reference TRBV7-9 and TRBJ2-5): DTGVSQNPRHKITKRGQNVTFRCDPISEHNRLYWYRQTLGQGPEFLTYFQNEAQLEKSRLLSDRFSAERPKGSFSTLEIQRTEQGDSAMYLCASSSLRYQETQYFGPGTRLLVL.

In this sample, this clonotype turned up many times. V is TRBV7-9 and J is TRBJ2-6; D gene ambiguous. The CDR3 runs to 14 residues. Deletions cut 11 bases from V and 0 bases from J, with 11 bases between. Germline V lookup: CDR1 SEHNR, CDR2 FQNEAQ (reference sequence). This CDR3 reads CASSDGSGANVLTF. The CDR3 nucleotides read TGTGCCTCCTCTGACGGCTCTGGGGCCAACGTCCTGACTTTC.

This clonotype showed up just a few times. Here the CDR3 reads CASSVRPYEQYF. CDR3 nucleotides: TGTGCCAGCAGTGTAAGACCGTACGAGCAGTACTTC. The chain links TRBV28 to TRBJ2-7; D uncertain. This CDR3 region has 12 residues. Germline CDR1 is MDHEN and CDR2 is SYDVKM. The V gene lost 5 bases and the J gene lost 4 bases, with 9 bases spanning the gap.

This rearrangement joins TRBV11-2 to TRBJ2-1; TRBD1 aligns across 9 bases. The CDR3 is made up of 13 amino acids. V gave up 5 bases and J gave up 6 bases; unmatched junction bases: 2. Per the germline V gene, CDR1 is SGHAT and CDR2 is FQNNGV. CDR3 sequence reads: CASSGDRANEQFF. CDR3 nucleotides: TGTGCCAGCAGCGGGGACAGGGCCAATGAGCAGTTCTTC. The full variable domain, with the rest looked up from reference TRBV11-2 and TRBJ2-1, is EAGVAQSPRYKIIEKRQSVAFWCNPISGHATLYWYQQILGQGPKLLIQFQNNGVVDDSQLPKDRFSAERLKGVDSTLKIQPAKLEDSAVYLCASSGDRANEQFFGPGTRLTVL.

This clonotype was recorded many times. The CDR3: CASSLARQNNEQFF. For the CDR3, the DNA is TGTGCCAGCAGCTTAGCGAGGCAGAACAATGAGCAGTTCTTC. V gene TRBV7-6 combines with J gene TRBJ2-1; D unresolved. Germline CDR1 and CDR2: SGHVS and FNYEAQ. Trimming shortened V by 0 bases and J by 5 bases, and 8 bases separated the two germline ends. This CDR3 is built from 14 residues. The full variable domain, rest sourced from reference TRBV7-6 and TRBJ2-1, is GAGVSQSPRYKVTKRGQDVALRCDPISGHVSLYWYRQALGQGPEFLTYFNYEAQQDKSGLPNDRFSAERPEGSISTLTIQRTEQRDSAMYRCASSLARQNNEQFFGPGTRLTVL.

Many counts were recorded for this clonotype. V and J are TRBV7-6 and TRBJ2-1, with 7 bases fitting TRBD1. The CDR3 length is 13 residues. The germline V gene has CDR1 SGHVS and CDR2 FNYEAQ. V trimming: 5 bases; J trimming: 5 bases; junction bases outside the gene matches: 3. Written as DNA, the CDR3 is TGTGCCAGCAGCCTGACAGGGAACAATGAGCAGTTCTTC. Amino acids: CASSLTGNNEQFF.

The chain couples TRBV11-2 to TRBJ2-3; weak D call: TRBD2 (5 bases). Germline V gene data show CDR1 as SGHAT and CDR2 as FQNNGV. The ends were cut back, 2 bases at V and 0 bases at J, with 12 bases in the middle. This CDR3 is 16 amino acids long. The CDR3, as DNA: TGTGCCAGCAGCTTAACGAGGGCCACTAGCACAGATACGCAGTATTTT. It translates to CASSLTRATSTDTQYF.

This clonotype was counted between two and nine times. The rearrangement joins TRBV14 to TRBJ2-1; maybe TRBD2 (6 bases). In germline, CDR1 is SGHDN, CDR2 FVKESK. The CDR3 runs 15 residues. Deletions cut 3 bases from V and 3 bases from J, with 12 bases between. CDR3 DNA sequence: TGTGCCAGCAGCCAGGTAGGAGGGATCTACAATGAGCAGTTCTTC. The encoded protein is CASSQVGGIYNEQFF. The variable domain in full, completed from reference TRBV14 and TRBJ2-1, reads EAGVTQFPSHSVIEKGQTVTLRCDPISGHDNLYWYRRVMGKEIKFLLHFVKESKQDESGMPNNRFLAERTGGTYSTLKVQPAELEDSGVYFCASSQVGGIYNEQFFGPGTRLTVL.

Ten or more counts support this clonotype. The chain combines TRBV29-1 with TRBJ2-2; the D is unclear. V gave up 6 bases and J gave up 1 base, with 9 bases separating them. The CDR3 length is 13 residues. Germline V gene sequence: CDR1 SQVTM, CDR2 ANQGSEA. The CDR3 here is CSVSSLNTGELFF. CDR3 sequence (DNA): TGCAGCGTCAGTTCCCTGAACACCGGGGAGCTGTTTTTT.

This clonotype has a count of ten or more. The DNA for the CDR3 is TGTGCCAGCAGTTACGGACCGGATGAAAAACTGTTTTTT. It translates to CASSYGPDEKLFF. The genes are TRBV6-5 and TRBJ1-4; D uncertain. V was pared by 2 bases and J by 6 bases, with 7 bases between. The CDR3 is made up of 13 amino acids. Germline V gene lookup returns CDR1 MNHEY and CDR2 SVGAGI.

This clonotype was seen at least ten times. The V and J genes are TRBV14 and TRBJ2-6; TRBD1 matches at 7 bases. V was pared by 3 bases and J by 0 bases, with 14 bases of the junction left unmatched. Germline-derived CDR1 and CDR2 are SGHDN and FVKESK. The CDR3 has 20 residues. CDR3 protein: CASSQKDRRTYSSGANVLTF. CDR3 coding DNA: TGTGCCAGCAGCCAGAAGGACAGGCGCACCTATTCCTCTGGGGCCAACGTCCTGACTTTC.

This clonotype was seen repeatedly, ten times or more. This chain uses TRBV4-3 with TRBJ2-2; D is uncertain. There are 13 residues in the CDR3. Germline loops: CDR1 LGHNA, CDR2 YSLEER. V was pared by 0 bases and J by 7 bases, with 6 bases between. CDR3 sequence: CASSQELIGELFF. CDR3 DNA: TGCGCCAGCAGCCAAGAATTGATCGGGGAGCTGTTTTTT.

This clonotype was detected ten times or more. The CDR3 DNA follows: TGTGCTAGTGGTTTGGCTACAACCCAAGGGGGCCGAGGCTACACCTTC. Its translation is CASGLATTQGGRGYTF. The V gene is TRBV12-5, the J gene TRBJ1-2, with 7 bases aligning to TRBD1. Germline V lookup: CDR1 LGHNT, CDR2 FRNRAP. There are 16 residues in the CDR3. The V gene end was trimmed by 1 base and the J gene end by 8 bases; junction bases not matched to a gene: 13.

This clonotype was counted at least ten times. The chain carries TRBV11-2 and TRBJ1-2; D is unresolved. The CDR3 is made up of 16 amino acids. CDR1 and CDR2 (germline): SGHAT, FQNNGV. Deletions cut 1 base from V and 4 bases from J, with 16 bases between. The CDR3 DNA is TGTGCCAGCAGCTTAGTGTCAGTTCGAGGCACCTATGGCTACACCTTC. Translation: CASSLVSVRGTYGYTF. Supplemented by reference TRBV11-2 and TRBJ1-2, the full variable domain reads EAGVAQSPRYKIIEKRQSVAFWCNPISGHATLYWYQQILGQGPKLLIQFQNNGVVDDSQLPKDRFSAERLKGVDSTLKIQPAKLEDSAVYLCASSLVSVRGTYGYTFGSGTRLTVV.

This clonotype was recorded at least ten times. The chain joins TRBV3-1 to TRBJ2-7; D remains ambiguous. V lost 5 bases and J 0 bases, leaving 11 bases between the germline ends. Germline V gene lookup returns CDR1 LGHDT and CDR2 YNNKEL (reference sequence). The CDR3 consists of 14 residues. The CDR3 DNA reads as TGTGCCAGCAGCGCCGACGTGAGCTCCTACGAGCAGTACTTC. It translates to CASSADVSSYEQYF.

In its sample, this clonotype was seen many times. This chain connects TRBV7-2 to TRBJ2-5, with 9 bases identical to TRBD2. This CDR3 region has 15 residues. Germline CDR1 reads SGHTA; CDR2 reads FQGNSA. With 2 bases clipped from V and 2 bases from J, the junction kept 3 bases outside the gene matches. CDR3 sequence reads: CASSLMAGGQETQYF. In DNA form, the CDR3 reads TGTGCCAGCAGCTTAATGGCGGGGGGGCAAGAGACCCAGTACTTC.

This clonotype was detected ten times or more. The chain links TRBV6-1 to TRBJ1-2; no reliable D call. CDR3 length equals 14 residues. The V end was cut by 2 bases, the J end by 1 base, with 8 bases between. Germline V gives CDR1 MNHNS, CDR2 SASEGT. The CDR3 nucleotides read TGTGCCAGCAGTGAAAGTACAATTAACTATGGCTACACCTTC. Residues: CASSESTINYGYTF.

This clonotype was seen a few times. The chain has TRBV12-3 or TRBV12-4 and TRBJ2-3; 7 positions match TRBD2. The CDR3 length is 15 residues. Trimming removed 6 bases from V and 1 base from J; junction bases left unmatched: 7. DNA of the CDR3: TGTGCCAGCAGATCCAGCGGGGCGCGCACAGATACGCAGTATTTT. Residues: CASRSSGARTDTQYF.